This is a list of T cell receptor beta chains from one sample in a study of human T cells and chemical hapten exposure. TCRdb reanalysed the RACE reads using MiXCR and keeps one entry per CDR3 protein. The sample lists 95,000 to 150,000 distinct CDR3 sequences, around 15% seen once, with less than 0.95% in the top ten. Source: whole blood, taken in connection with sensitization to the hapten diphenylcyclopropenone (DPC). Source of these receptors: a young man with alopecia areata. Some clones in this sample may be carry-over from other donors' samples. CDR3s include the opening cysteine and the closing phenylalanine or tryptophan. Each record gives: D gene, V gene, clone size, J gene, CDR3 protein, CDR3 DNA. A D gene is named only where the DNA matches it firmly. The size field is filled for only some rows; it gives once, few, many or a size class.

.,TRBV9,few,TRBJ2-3,CASSVPGTDTQYF,TGTGCCAGCAGCGTACCGGGCACAGATACGCAGTATTTT
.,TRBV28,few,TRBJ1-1,CASSLRNTEAFF,TGTGCCAGCAGTTTGCGGAACACTGAAGCTTTCTTT
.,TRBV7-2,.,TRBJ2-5,CASSSQVTGRDGETQYF,TGTGCCAGCAGCTCGCAAGTGACAGGAAGGGACGGGGAGACCCAGTACTTC
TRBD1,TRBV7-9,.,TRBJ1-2,CASGTANYGYTF,TGTGCCAGCGGGACAGCGAACTATGGCTACACCTTC
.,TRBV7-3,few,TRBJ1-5,CASSLSRDSNQPQHF,TGTGCCAGCAGCTTAAGCCGGGATAGCAATCAGCCCCAGCATTTT
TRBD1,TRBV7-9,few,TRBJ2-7,CASSPPGQDPYEQYF,TGTGCCAGCAGCCCCCCGGGACAGGACCCTTACGAGCAGTACTTC
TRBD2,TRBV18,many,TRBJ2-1,CASSPGLAPEQFF,TGTGCCAGCTCACCTGGACTAGCGCCCGAGCAGTTCTTC
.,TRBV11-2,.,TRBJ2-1,CASSLTGVYNEQFF,TGTGCCAGCAGCTTGACCGGGGTTTACAATGAGCAGTTCTTC
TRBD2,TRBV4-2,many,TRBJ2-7,CASSQDLAGIYEQYF,TGTGCCAGCAGCCAAGATTTAGCGGGGATATACGAGCAGTACTTC
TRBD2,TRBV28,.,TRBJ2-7,CASRSIAGTFPYEQYF,TGTGCCAGCCGATCCATAGCGGGGACCTTCCCCTACGAGCAGTACTTC
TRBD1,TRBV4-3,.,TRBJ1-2,CASSQGDRGHDYGYTF,TGCGCCAGCAGCCAGGGGGACAGGGGGCACGACTATGGCTACACCTTC
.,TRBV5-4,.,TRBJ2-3,CASSSRGTDTQYF,TGTGCCAGCAGCTCCAGGGGCACAGATACGCAGTATTTT
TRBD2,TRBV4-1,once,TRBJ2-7,CASSLSGTSVYEQYF,TGCGCCAGCAGCCTTTCCGGGACTAGCGTCTACGAGCAGTACTTC
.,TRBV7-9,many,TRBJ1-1,CASSPSQAANTEAFF,TGTGCCAGCAGCCCTTCTCAGGCCGCGAACACTGAAGCTTTCTTT
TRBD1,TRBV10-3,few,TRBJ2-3,CAMRGDRGTDTQYF,TGTGCCATGAGGGGGGACAGGGGTACAGATACGCAGTATTTT
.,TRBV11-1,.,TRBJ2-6,CASPWTGANVLTF,TGTGCCAGCCCCTGGACTGGGGCCAACGTCCTGACTTTC
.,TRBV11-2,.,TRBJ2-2,CASSRSSGELFF,TGTGCCAGCAGCCGCTCTAGCGGGGAGCTGTTTTTT
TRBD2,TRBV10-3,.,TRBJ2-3,CAISETSGTSTDTQYF,TGTGCCATCAGTGAGACTAGCGGAACTAGCACAGATACGCAGTATTTT
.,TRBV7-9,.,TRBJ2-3,CASSLSDGSTDTQYF,TGTGCCAGCAGCTTAAGCGATGGGAGCACAGATACGCAGTATTTT
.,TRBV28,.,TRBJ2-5,CASSFGGQETQYF,TGTGCCAGCAGTTTCGGAGGCCAAGAGACCCAGTACTTC
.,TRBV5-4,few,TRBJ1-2,CASSLDMNYGYTF,TGTGCCAGCAGCTTGGACATGAACTATGGCTACACCTTC
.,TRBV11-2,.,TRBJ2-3,CASSLDFSTDTQYF,TGTGCCAGCAGCTTAGATTTCAGTACAGATACGCAGTATTTT
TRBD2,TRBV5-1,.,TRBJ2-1,CASSAGESSYNEQFF,TGCGCCAGCAGCGCGGGGGAGAGCTCCTACAATGAGCAGTTCTTC
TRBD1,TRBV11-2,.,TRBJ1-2,CASSQGGPFYTF,TGTGCCAGCAGCCAGGGGGGACCGTTCTACACCTTC
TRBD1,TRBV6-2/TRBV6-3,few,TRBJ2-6,CASSYSRGLGANVLTF,TGTGCCAGCAGTTACTCGAGGGGGCTTGGGGCCAACGTCCTGACTTTC
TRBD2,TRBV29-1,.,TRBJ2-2,CSALAGENTGELFF,TGCAGCGCGCTAGCGGGGGAGAACACCGGGGAGCTGTTTTTT
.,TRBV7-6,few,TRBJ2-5,CASIDLGAAGGETQYF,TGTGCCAGCATCGATCTAGGGGCGGCTGGAGGAGAGACCCAGTACTTC